This T cell receptor (beta chain) was sequenced for a study of OX40 agonist ivuxolimab in advanced cancers. In the study overall: Patients received the agonistic anti-OX40 (CD134) antibody ivuxolimab. A history of anti-PD-1, anti-PD-L1 or anti-CTLA-4 therapy was acceptable, and over 30% had some.

Concerning this clone: Its cognate antigen is unknown.

General study results and limits: Doses of 0.1 to 3.0 mg/kg were accompanied by clonal expansion of CD4+ and CD8+ blood T cells by week 6.

The sampling schedule covered blood at baseline, cycle 4 day 1, and cycle 7 day 1. Trimming cost V 5 bases and J 4 bases; bases outside gene matches: 6. The germline V gene encodes CDR1 SGHTA and CDR2 FQGTGA. The length of the CDR3 is 15 residues. Using immunoSEQ multiplex PCR, the repertoire was profiled, and TCRdb retains in-frame clones only, with some absent. The repertoire consists of about 110,000 clones, with under 95% occurring once and the leading ten covering approximately 1.3%. This chain connects TRBV7-3 to TRBJ1-2; 11 bases map to TRBD1. The sequenced sample was CD4+ or CD8+ T cells sorted from blood, obtained in a trial of the OX40 agonist ivuxolimab. The TCR sequence derives from an adult with an advanced solid tumor such as melanoma, head and neck, liver or kidney cancer. The CDR3 nucleotides are TGTGCCAGCAGCCCAACGGGACAGGGGGGCTATGGCTACACCTTC. It yields the protein CASSPTGQGGYGYTF.